Following are 27 T cell receptor beta chains from one sample sequenced in a study of identical twins. TCRdb ran MiXCR on the 5' RACE reads and lists one entry per CDR3 protein. The table includes some 790,000 distinct CDR3 sequences, about 18% detected once. The data were also submitted as part of a second study, on T cells expressing NK-cell markers.

Sequencing was carried out using PBMCs. These receptors were taken from a woman aged 18-35 years in good health.

This clonotype has just a few counts. This sequence joins TRBV6-1 and TRBJ2-1; the match to TRBD1 covers 9 bases. J gave up 5 bases and V 5 bases, and 7 bases lay outside the gene matches. The CDR3 totals 15 residues. The germline V gene has CDR1 MNHNS and CDR2 SASEGT. The CDR3 loop is CASSRQGVPHNEQFF. Here the CDR3 DNA reads TGTGCCAGCAGTCGACAGGGGGTGCCCCACAATGAGCAGTTCTTC.

This clonotype was seen only a few times. The CDR3 DNA is TGCAGCGTCCGGGGGGGGAGCGACGAGCAGTACTTC. Translated, it gives CSVRGGSDEQYF. The chain links TRBV29-1 to TRBJ2-7; TRBD2 agrees at 8 bases. The CDR3 consists of 12 residues. The junction had 6 bases not matched to a gene; V was cut back by 6 bases and J by 5 bases. Germline V gene lookup returns CDR1 SQVTM and CDR2 ANQGSEA.

The rearrangement links TRBV12-3 or TRBV12-4 to TRBJ2-5; the match to TRBD2 covers 8 bases. There are 14 residues in the CDR3. Losses at the gene ends were 6 bases for V and 3 bases for J; bases not matched to a gene: 6. The CDR3 is CASSQRGWEETQYF. The CDR3 DNA is TGTGCCAGCAGCCAGCGGGGGTGGGAAGAGACCCAGTACTTC.

This chain uses TRBV6-1 with TRBJ2-5; D unclear. Trimming pared 7 bases from V and 1 base from J, leaving 10 bases between. This CDR3 spans 13 amino acids. Germline V gene data show CDR1 as MNHNS and CDR2 as SASEGT. CDR3 nucleotide sequence: TGTGCCAGCAAAGAATCAGTCCAAGAGACCCAGTACTTC. Amino acid sequence: CASKESVQETQYF.

A single count supports this clonotype. This chain joins TRBV20-1 and TRBJ2-1; 10 positions match TRBD2. CDR1 and CDR2 from the germline V gene are DFQATT and SNEGSKA (reference sequence). After removal of 0 bases from V and 9 bases from J, the junction contained 14 bases not matched to a gene. The length of the CDR3 is 17 residues. Here the CDR3 reads CSARDIYRLAGLREQFF. In DNA form, the CDR3 reads TGCAGTGCTAGAGACATCTATAGACTAGCGGGTCTCCGTGAGCAGTTCTTC.

V and J are TRBV16 and TRBJ2-3, with D hard to call. V was pared by 8 bases and J by 5 bases, with 14 bases between. This CDR3 has 13 residues. Germline V gives CDR1 KGHSY, CDR2 FQNENV. Here the CDR3 DNA reads TGTGCCAGCGCGAAAAGAGGAGAAGATACGCAGTATTTT. Amino acid sequence: CASAKRGEDTQYF.

The rearrangement links TRBV7-2 to TRBJ2-7; maybe TRBD2 (6 bases). The CDR3 has 15 amino acids. V gave up 4 bases and J gave up 4 bases, with 17 bases separating them. Germline CDR1 and CDR2: SGHTA and FQGNSA. The DNA for the CDR3 is TGTGCCAGCAGCTCGGACTTATTTGGGGGGTACGAGCAGTACTTC. Protein sequence: CASSSDLFGGYEQYF.

A few counts support this clonotype. The chain joins TRBV12-3 or TRBV12-4 to TRBJ2-7; 11 bases fit TRBD1. The CDR3 is 14 amino acids. The J segment lost 5 bases and the V segment lost 6 bases, leaving 6 bases of the junction unmatched. The CDR3 is CASRIGQGAHEQYF. As DNA, the CDR3 is TGTGCCAGCAGAATTGGACAGGGGGCGCACGAGCAGTACTTC.

The chain carries TRBV7-2 and TRBJ1-2, with D perhaps matching TRBD1 (6 bases). V was pared by 0 bases and J by 7 bases, with 15 bases between. The germline V gene encodes CDR1 SGHTA and CDR2 FQGNSA. The CDR3 is made up of 15 amino acids. CDR3: CASSLAWTAQGGYTF. The CDR3 DNA sequence: TGTGCCAGCAGCTTAGCTTGGACAGCCCAAGGTGGCTACACCTTC.

This chain connects TRBV5-1 to TRBJ2-3, with 9 bases aligning to TRBD2. There are 20 residues in the CDR3. CDR1 is SGHRS, CDR2 YFSETQ, per germline. The trim removed 0 bases at V and 3 bases at J, leaving 17 bases unmatched. The CDR3 DNA reads as TGCGCCAGCAGCTTGGGTCCCCAAGGAGCGGGGGGACTATCAACAGATACGCAGTATTTT. This encodes CASSLGPQGAGGLSTDTQYF. The whole variable domain, remainder taken from reference TRBV5-1 and TRBJ2-3, is KAGVTQTPRYLIKTRGQQVTLSCSPISGHRSVSWYQQTPGQGLQFLFEYFSETQRNKGNFPGRFSGRQFSNSRSEMNVSTLELGDSALYLCASSLGPQGAGGLSTDTQYFGPGTRLTVL.

Points on this clonotype: The junction shows a germline mismatch at one end, possibly a read error. The rearrangement links TRBV7-2 to TRBJ2-7; perhaps TRBD2 as D (6 bases). The CDR3 loop spans 15 amino acids. The germline CDR1 and CDR2 sequences are SGHTA and FQGNSA. The CDR3 DNA follows: TGTGTCAGCAGCTTAGCCCGGGGGAGCTCCTACGAGCAGTACTTC. It translates to CVSSLARGSSYEQYF.

This clonotype was seen ten or more times. The chain links TRBV5-1 to TRBJ2-1, with 13 bases matching TRBD2. This CDR3 has 15 amino acids. Germline lookup yields CDR1 SGHRS and CDR2 YFSETQ. J gave up 6 bases and V 4 bases, and 4 bases lay outside the gene matches. The CDR3 sequence: CASSLGLAGTNEQFF. CDR3 nucleotide sequence: TGCGCCAGCAGCCTGGGACTAGCGGGGACCAATGAGCAGTTCTTC.

CDR3 protein: CASSYPRRGSYNEQFF. The DNA for the CDR3 is TGTGCCAGCAGTTACCCAAGACGAGGCTCCTACAATGAGCAGTTCTTC. The genes are TRBV6-5 and TRBJ2-1; D call uncertain. The germline gives CDR1 MNHEY, CDR2 SVGAGI. The CDR3 contains 16 residues. The V gene lost 2 bases and the J gene lost 0 bases, with 11 bases spanning the gap.

Of note for this clonotype: Its ends do not fully match the called genes, so a read error is possible. The chain has TRBV20-1 and TRBJ2-7, with 8 bases aligning to TRBD1. The CDR3 length is 15 residues. Germline CDR1 is DFQATT and CDR2 is SNEGSKA (reference sequence). CDR3 region: CSARDPGGAAYEQYF. The CDR3 DNA is TGCAGTGCTCGAGATCCAGGGGGCGCAGCCTACGAGCAGTACTTC.

This clonotype was picked up a small number of times. V and J are TRBV6-4 and TRBJ2-1; 7 nucleotides agree with TRBD2. The CDR3 length is 14 residues. V gave up 3 bases and J gave up 6 bases; unmatched junction bases: 5. CDR1 and CDR2 from the germline V gene are MRHNA and SNTAGT. The CDR3: CASSDRGGSNEQFF. CDR3 coding DNA: TGTGCCAGCAGTGATCGCGGGGGAAGCAATGAGCAGTTCTTC.

In this sample, this clonotype turned up a few times. The V and J genes are TRBV5-1 and TRBJ2-1; D unclear. The germline V gene has CDR1 SGHRS and CDR2 YFSETQ. The CDR3 has 15 amino acids. The V gene lost 0 bases and the J gene lost 0 bases, with 7 bases spanning the gap. CDR3 residues: CASSLDVSSYNEQFF. In DNA form, the CDR3 reads TGCGCCAGCAGCTTGGACGTCAGCTCCTACAATGAGCAGTTCTTC. Drawing the rest from reference TRBV5-1 and TRBJ2-1, the complete variable domain is KAGVTQTPRYLIKTRGQQVTLSCSPISGHRSVSWYQQTPGQGLQFLFEYFSETQRNKGNFPGRFSGRQFSNSRSEMNVSTLELGDSALYLCASSLDVSSYNEQFFGPGTRLTVL.

The J gene is TRBJ2-1, the V gene TRBV11-2, with 13 bases aligning to TRBD2. The CDR3 totals 17 residues. V trimming: 5 bases; J trimming: 4 bases; junction bases outside the gene matches: 8. CDR1 SGHAT and CDR2 FQNNGV come from the germline V gene. The CDR3 sequence: CASSRWTSGSIYNEQFF. The CDR3 bases are TGTGCCAGCAGCAGATGGACTAGCGGGAGTATTTACAATGAGCAGTTCTTC.

This clonotype has more than one count but fewer than ten. The chain carries TRBV4-3 and TRBJ1-1; TRBD1 might be the D (6 bases). V lost 1 base and J lost 5, with 14 bases in between. The CDR3 has 15 residues. Germline V gene lookup returns CDR1 LGHNA and CDR2 YSLEER. The CDR3 protein is CASSQVGGGQTEAFF. DNA for the CDR3: TGCGCCAGCAGCCAAGTTGGGGGCGGGCAGACTGAAGCTTTCTTT.

The chain uses TRBV12-3 or TRBV12-4 and TRBJ2-7; 7 bases are a match to TRBD1. The ends lost 7 bases at V and 0 bases at J; junction bases unmatched: 15. The CDR3 is 17 amino acids. CDR3 in amino acids: CASKRTGSRITSYEQYF. For the CDR3, the DNA is TGTGCCAGCAAGCGGACAGGCTCACGAATTACCTCCTACGAGCAGTACTTC.

The chain uses TRBV11-2 and TRBJ1-4, with D possibly TRBD1 on 5 matching bases. Trimming left V 5 bases short and J 0 bases short, with 19 bases between. Germline-derived CDR1 and CDR2 are SGHAT and FQNNGV. There are 18 residues in the CDR3. CDR3 nucleotides: TGTGCCAGCAGCCCTCATTGGGGCTCCCGAGCAACTAATGAAAAACTGTTTTTT. Translating gives CASSPHWGSRATNEKLFF.

This clonotype was found a few times. The chain joins TRBV11-3 to TRBJ2-7; 7 nucleotides match TRBD1. CDR1 is SGHNT and CDR2 is YENEEA in the germline V gene. The length of the CDR3 is 14 residues. Unmatched junction bases numbered 5, after V lost 5 bases and J lost 1 base. CDR3 nucleotide sequence: TGTGCCAGCAGCATCGGCAGGGGGTCCTACGAGCAGTACTTC. Its translation: CASSIGRGSYEQYF.

This chain uses TRBV29-1 with TRBJ2-6; 8 bases are a match to TRBD2. Trimming took 7 bases from V and 4 from J; bases not matched to a gene: 9. The germline CDR1 and CDR2 sequences are SQVTM and ANQGSEA. There are 15 residues in the CDR3. The CDR3 DNA follows: TGCAGCGCCGGTGACAGCGGGAGAGGGGCCAACGTCCTGACTTTC. Translated: CSAGDSGRGANVLTF.

This clonotype was counted a few times. The chain couples TRBV7-2 to TRBJ2-5; D may correspond to TRBD1 or TRBD2 (6 bases each). Trimming left V 3 bases short and J 4 bases short, with 15 bases between. The CDR3 loop spans 15 amino acids. Per the germline V gene, CDR1 is SGHTA and CDR2 is FQGNSA. The CDR3 DNA is TGTGCCAGCAGCTTTTATCCGGGGGCTGGAGAGACCCAGTACTTC. Protein product: CASSFYPGAGETQYF.

Comments on this clonotype: An end of the junction does not agree with germline; a read error may underlie this. The rearrangement links TRBV9 to TRBJ2-1; TRBD2 matches at 8 bases. CDR1 and CDR2 from the germline V gene are SGDLS and YYNGEE. The CDR3 is 15 residues long. Written as DNA, the CDR3 is TGTGCCAGCACCGTAGCGGGACTCCTCGCCAATGAGCAGTTCTTC. Translated: CASTVAGLLANEQFF.

The rearrangement links TRBV7-2 to TRBJ2-1; no firm D call. The germline gives CDR1 SGHTA, CDR2 FQGNSA. The CDR3 is made up of 15 amino acids. V lost 0 bases, J lost 3 bases, and 9 bases lay in between. The CDR3 DNA sequence: TGTGCCAGCAGCTTAGCGGGTCATGACTACAATGAGCAGTTCTTC. Its translation: CASSLAGHDYNEQFF. The complete variable domain, with remaining parts taken from reference TRBV7-2 and TRBJ2-1, reads GAGVSQSPSNKVTEKGKDVELRCDPISGHTALYWYRQSLGQGLEFLIYFQGNSAPDKSGLPSDRFSAERTGGSVSTLTIQRTQQEDSAVYLCASSLAGHDYNEQFFGPGTRLTVL.

The chain has TRBV6-5 and TRBJ2-5; TRBD2 agrees at 14 bases. The CDR3 covers 17 residues. V lost 4 bases, J lost 2 bases, and 6 bases stayed unmatched. Germline V gives CDR1 MNHEY, CDR2 SVGAGI. CDR3 nucleotides: TGTGCCAGCAGTTTCCACGGACTAGCGGGGGGACAAGAGACCCAGTACTTC. Its protein product is CASSFHGLAGGQETQYF.

This chain joins TRBV9 and TRBJ2-7; 7 bases match TRBD2. V lost 4 bases, J lost 5 bases, and 6 bases stayed unmatched. The germline gives CDR1 SGDLS, CDR2 YYNGEE. The CDR3 consists of 13 residues. CDR3 in amino acids: CASSPTTSHEQYF. CDR3 DNA sequence: TGTGCCAGCAGCCCTACGACTAGCCACGAGCAGTACTTC.